This passage covers 22 T cell receptor beta chains from one sample sequenced in a study of cytomegalovirus exposure and HLA in healthy donors listed by TCRdb under 2017. Library preparation employed the immunoSEQ multiplex PCR assay. For the multiplex PCR, a mixture combining 60 forward primers for TCR Vbeta segments and 13 reverse primers for TCR Jbeta segments was used. The immuneACCESS repertoire file appears here via TCRdb, limited to in-frame rearrangements. These files lack a portion of the clones; in checked studies, under half of the deficit traces to unresolved V genes, and the cause of the others is not known. The table for this sample lists around 200,000 clones; approximately 86% of them were counted only once. The ten largest account for roughly 0.33% of the sample. Sequencing was carried out using PBMCs. The receptor set was obtained from a woman in her twenties or thirties in good health and CMV-seronegative.

The chain is built from TRBV5-4 and TRBJ1-1, with TRBD1 matching 10 bases. The CDR3 is 15 amino acids. Trimming cost V 3 bases and J 5 bases; bases outside gene matches: 7. Germline V lookup: CDR1 SGHNT, CDR2 YYREEE (reference sequence). This CDR3 reads CASSSPGTGETEAFF. In DNA, the CDR3 is TGTGCCAGCAGCTCACCCGGGACAGGGGAAACTGAAGCTTTCTTT.

The chain combines TRBV6-4 with TRBJ1-5; D is unresolved. The CDR3 is 13 residues long. Germline V gives CDR1 MRHNA, CDR2 SNTAGT. Trimming left V 1 base short and J 6 bases short, with 7 bases between. The CDR3 spells CASSDYPGQPQHF. The CDR3, as DNA: TGTGCCAGCAGTGACTACCCCGGTCAGCCCCAGCATTTT.

The rearrangement uses TRBV29-1 and TRBJ2-4; 7 bases map to TRBD1. The CDR3 is 15 residues long. The trim removed 7 bases at V and 0 bases at J, leaving 9 bases unmatched. Germline V CDR1 and CDR2: SQVTM, ANQGSEA. This CDR3 is CSARQGREAKNIQYF. The CDR3 bases are TGCAGCGCCAGACAGGGAAGGGAAGCCAAAAACATTCAGTACTTC.

The J gene is TRBJ2-3, the V gene TRBV30; possibly TRBD2 for D (5 bases). Germline CDR1 is GTSNPN and CDR2 is SVGIG (reference sequence). The V gene lost 1 base and the J gene lost 5 bases, with 10 bases spanning the gap. This CDR3 spans 13 amino acids. CDR3 in amino acids: CAWSGAGGDTQYF. The CDR3 region has the DNA TGTGCCTGGAGTGGGGCAGGAGGAGATACGCAGTATTTT.

The chain uses TRBV6-1 and TRBJ2-5; 11 nucleotides agree with TRBD2. After removal of 4 bases from V and 5 bases from J, the junction contained 9 bases not matched to a gene. In germline, CDR1 is MNHNS, CDR2 SASEGT. This CDR3 contains 16 residues. The CDR3 region is CASSGLSGRARETQYF. In nucleotides, the CDR3 is TGTGCCAGCAGTGGGCTTAGCGGGAGGGCCCGGGAGACCCAGTACTTC.

In its sample, this clone was seen a few times. In the same sample, other DNA sequences code for this CDR3. The CDR3 nucleotides read TGTGCCAGCAGTTACCGAGAGACCCAGTACTTC. Translated, it gives CASSYRETQYF. The rearrangement uses TRBV6-5 and TRBJ2-5; D unresolved. This CDR3 contains 11 residues. V lost 2 bases to trimming and J lost 4 bases, with 2 bases between them. Per the germline V gene, CDR1 is MNHEY and CDR2 is SVGAGI.

The chain carries TRBV28 and TRBJ2-7; weak D call: TRBD1 (6 bases). This CDR3 comprises 13 residues. The V gene's germline CDR1 is MDHEN and CDR2 SYDVKM. Trimming cost V 5 bases and J 7 bases, with 15 bases left between them. CDR3 nucleotides: TGTGCCAGCAGTCGCATGGGGGCGGAGGAGCAGTACTTC. Encoded protein: CASSRMGAEEQYF.

This chain uses TRBV5-4 with TRBJ2-7; D is undetermined. CDR1 SGHNT and CDR2 YYREEE come from the germline V gene (reference sequence). V lost 5 bases and J 6 bases, leaving 21 bases between the germline ends. The CDR3 has 15 residues. CDR3 nucleotide sequence: TGTGCCAGCAGTTCCTCCCCGACTGGCATCTCCGAGCAGTACTTC. It yields the protein CASSSSPTGISEQYF.

This rearrangement joins TRBV19 to TRBJ2-7, with 7 bases aligning to TRBD1. Germline loops: CDR1 LNHDA, CDR2 SQIVND (reference sequence). The CDR3 is made up of 15 amino acids. V was clipped by 4 bases and J by 7 bases; unmatched bases: 13. CDR3 bases: TGTGCCAGTAGTACGTCCTCCGGGACAGCGAGGGAGCAGTACTTC. This sequence encodes CASSTSSGTAREQYF.

This sequence joins TRBV27 and TRBJ2-3; 16 bases are shared with TRBD2. Germline V gene data show CDR1 as MNHEY and CDR2 as SMNVEV (reference sequence). The CDR3 runs to 17 residues. V gave up 4 bases and J gave up 3 bases; unmatched junction bases: 4. The CDR3 DNA is TGTGCCAGCAGTTCGGGACTAGCGGGAGGGCCTACAGATACGCAGTATTTT. It translates to CASSSGLAGGPTDTQYF.

The chain is built from TRBV7-2 and TRBJ2-1, with D possibly matching TRBD2 (6 bases). The CDR3 is 15 residues long. CDR1 is SGHTA, CDR2 FQGNSA, per germline. V lost 3 bases and J 7 bases, leaving 16 bases between the germline ends. The CDR3, as DNA: TGTGCCAGCAGCTTCCAGACCCTCGGGGGAAATGAGCAGTTCTTC. Translated: CASSFQTLGGNEQFF.

This clone was seen a single time. The chain links TRBV11-2 to TRBJ2-2, with D possibly matching TRBD1 (6 bases). Trimming took off 6 bases at V and 1 base at J, with 15 bases between the two ends. This CDR3 is 16 amino acids long. The germline CDR1 and CDR2 sequences are SGHAT and FQNNGV. The CDR3, as DNA: TGTGCCAGCAGTTACCCCGGGACAATGAACACCGGGGAGCTGTTTTTT. As protein: CASSYPGTMNTGELFF.

The rearrangement joins TRBV2 to TRBJ1-5; D ambiguous. The CDR3 runs 13 residues. Germline values: CDR1 SNHLY, CDR2 FYNNEI. With 5 bases removed from V and 6 bases from J, the gap between germline ends came to 11 bases. The CDR3 region is CASSPTGGQPQHF. CDR3 nucleotide sequence: TGTGCCAGCAGTCCTACCGGTGGTCAGCCCCAGCATTTT.

In regard to this clone: One junction end disagrees with the germline gene, perhaps due to a read error. This specimen includes other DNA sequences encoding the same CDR3. The chain carries TRBV9 and TRBJ2-2; 7 positions match TRBD1. Germline lookup yields CDR1 SGDLS and CDR2 YYNGEE. CDR3 length equals 16 residues. DNA of the CDR3: TGTGCCAGCAGCCCTTACTGGGACAGAGAAACCGGGGAGCTGTTTTTC. Residues: CASSPYWDRETGELFF.

The gene calls are TRBV4-2 and TRBJ1-4, with a possible D match to TRBD1 (6 bases). Germline CDR1 and CDR2: LGHNA and YNFKEQ. The V end was cut by 2 bases, the J end by 5 bases, with 15 bases between. This CDR3 is built from 16 residues. CDR3 nucleotide sequence: TGTGCCAGCAGCCAAAGGGGGGAGGGTGGGAATGAAAAACTGTTTTTT. As protein: CASSQRGEGGNEKLFF.

The V call is TRBV6-6, the J call TRBJ2-7, with D tentatively TRBD1 (5 bases). CDR3 length equals 14 residues. V was trimmed by 0 bases and J by 3 bases, leaving 9 bases between them. Germline V gene lookup returns CDR1 MNHNY and CDR2 SVGAGI (reference sequence). The CDR3 region is CASSYSDTVYEQYF. CDR3 DNA sequence: TGTGCCAGCAGTTACTCGGACACCGTCTACGAGCAGTACTTC.

The V call is TRBV28, the J call TRBJ2-2, with 12 positions matching TRBD2. Trimming at V came to 3 bases and at J to 0 bases, leaving 5 bases not matched to a gene. From germline, CDR1 is MDHEN and CDR2 SYDVKM. CDR3 length equals 18 residues. CDR3 region: CASSFWTSGVTNTGELFF. The CDR3 bases are TGTGCCAGCAGTTTTTGGACTAGCGGGGTAACGAACACCGGGGAGCTGTTTTTT.

V is TRBV5-1 and J is TRBJ2-5; D is possibly TRBD2 (7 bases). CDR3 length: 15 amino acids. The V gene lost 2 bases and the J gene lost 6 bases, with 17 bases spanning the gap. Looked up from germline, CDR1 is SGHRS and CDR2 is YFSETQ. The CDR3 loop reads CASSFYGGPDKTQYF. CDR3 coding DNA: TGCGCCAGCAGCTTTTACGGGGGGCCGGATAAGACCCAGTACTTC. Full variable domain (rest looked up from reference TRBV5-1 and TRBJ2-5): KAGVTQTPRYLIKTRGQQVTLSCSPISGHRSVSWYQQTPGQGLQFLFEYFSETQRNKGNFPGRFSGRQFSNSRSEMNVSTLELGDSALYLCASSFYGGPDKTQYFGPGTRLLVL.

The chain carries TRBV5-1 and TRBJ2-2, with TRBD2 as a possible D gene (6 bases). The CDR3 is 16 residues long. V was pared by 0 bases and J by 1 base, with 10 bases between. The germline V gene has CDR1 SGHRS and CDR2 YFSETQ. The CDR3: CASSLGGVGNTGELFF. The CDR3 DNA sequence: TGCGCCAGCAGCTTGGGCGGGGTTGGGAACACCGGGGAGCTGTTTTTT.

The chain joins TRBV5-1 to TRBJ2-3; tentative D call: TRBD2 (6 bases). Germline values: CDR1 SGHRS, CDR2 YFSETQ. The CDR3 contains 14 residues. V was cut by 4 bases and J by 4 bases, with 13 bases left in between. CDR3 sequence: CASSPNGGPDTQYF. CDR3 nucleotides: TGCGCCAGCAGCCCCAACGGGGGACCAGATACGCAGTATTTT.

On this clone itself: One end of the junction does not line up with germline, which may come from a read error. The chain is built from TRBV7-7 and TRBJ2-7, with 8 bases fitting TRBD1. CDR3 size: 14 residues. Germline values: CDR1 SSHAT, CDR2 FNYEAQ (reference sequence). The chain's CDR3 is CASSPGTGDYEQYF. CDR3 nucleotide sequence: TGTGCTAGCAGCCCCGGGACAGGAGACTACGAGCAGTACTTC.

Points on this clone: An end of the junction does not agree with germline; a read error may underlie this. This same CDR3 is encoded by further DNA sequences in the sample. J is TRBJ2-5 and V is TRBV11-3, with D perhaps TRBD1 (7 bases). The CDR3 totals 16 residues. Germline V gene data show CDR1 as SGHNT and CDR2 as YENEEA. DNA of the CDR3: TGTGCCAGCAGCTCAGCCCGGGGGCAGGGGGAAGACACCCAATACTTC. Translating gives CASSSARGQGEDTQYF.